The 29 T cell receptor beta chains below come from one sample, sequenced in a study of cytomegalovirus exposure and HLA in healthy donors. PCR amplification relied on 60 Vbeta primers (plus 13 Jbeta primers). Data came from immunoSEQ multiplex PCR; TCRdb stores just in-frame clones and leaves some out. The table shows about 200,000 clones, with more than 75% occurring only once. Material for sequencing was PBMCs. These receptors came from a middle-aged woman in good health and CMV-seronegative.

The genes are TRBV5-1 and TRBJ2-7, with 11 bases matching TRBD1. Germline CDR1 SGHRS, CDR2 YFSETQ. The CDR3 loop spans 14 amino acids. Trimming removed 4 bases from V and 3 bases from J; junction bases left unmatched: 3. Here the CDR3 reads CASSRGQGVYEQYF. The CDR3 DNA is TGCGCCAGCAGCCGGGGACAGGGGGTCTACGAGCAGTACTTC.

This chain links TRBV29-1 with TRBJ2-3; 7 bases fit TRBD2. Trimming at V came to 5 bases and at J to 6 bases, leaving 11 bases not matched to a gene. Germline V gene data show CDR1 as SQVTM and CDR2 as ANQGSEA. The CDR3 contains 14 residues. The CDR3 DNA reads TGCAGCGTTACTAGGAGGGCGGGGGTGGATACGCAGTATTTT. As protein: CSVTRRAGVDTQYF.

The J gene is TRBJ2-3, the V gene TRBV25-1, with 10 bases that match TRBD2. Germline V gives CDR1 MGHDK, CDR2 SYGVNS. There are 14 residues in the CDR3. Trimming removed 8 bases from V and 0 bases from J; junction bases left unmatched: 2. The CDR3 spells CASGLAASTDTQYF. The DNA of the CDR3 is TGTGCCAGCGGACTAGCGGCCAGCACAGATACGCAGTATTTT.

The J gene is TRBJ1-5, the V gene TRBV7-8; 7 nucleotides line up with TRBD1. This CDR3 region has 15 residues. With V trimmed by 5 bases and J by 4 bases, 8 bases remained unmatched. Germline CDR1 SGHVS, CDR2 FQNEAQ. This CDR3 reads CASSQGVRGNQPQHF. The CDR3 DNA is TGTGCCAGCAGCCAGGGGGTCAGGGGAAATCAGCCCCAGCATTTT.

The CDR3 nucleotides are TGTGCCAGCAGCCCGAGGGTTAGGGCTAGCGAGACCTACGAGCAGTACTTC. Translated, it gives CASSPRVRASETYEQYF. The V call is TRBV7-2, the J call TRBJ2-7; possibly TRBD2 for D (6 bases). The CDR3 loop spans 17 amino acids. The V end lost 5 bases, the J end lost 2 bases, and 22 bases lay between the germline ends. Germline CDR1 and CDR2: SGHTA and FQGNSA. The whole variable domain, remainder taken from reference TRBV7-2 and TRBJ2-7, is GAGVSQSPSNKVTEKGKDVELRCDPISGHTALYWYRQSLGQGLEFLIYFQGNSAPDKSGLPSDRFSAERTGGSVSTLTIQRTQQEDSAVYLCASSPRVRASETYEQYFGPGTRLTVT.

The chain links TRBV7-6 to TRBJ1-2; TRBD1 matches at 7 bases. CDR3 length: 14 residues. Germline CDR1 and CDR2: SGHVS and FNYEAQ. Trimming took 1 base from V and 8 from J; bases not matched to a gene: 7. For the CDR3, the DNA is TGTGCCAGCAGCTTAGGTTTACAGGGGAACGGCTACACCTTC. This gives the protein CASSLGLQGNGYTF.

The sample holds a few counts of this clone. The chain employs TRBV5-1 and TRBJ2-1; 10 bases map to TRBD2. V dropped 3 bases and J dropped 8; count of bases not matched to a gene: 8. The CDR3 extends over 15 amino acids. Germline V lookup: CDR1 SGHRS, CDR2 YFSETQ. The CDR3 DNA is TGCGCCAGCAGCTCGACTAGCGGGTATCGTGATGAGCAGTTCTTC. It specifies CASSSTSGYRDEQFF.

This clone was counted only a few times. The chain couples TRBV7-9 to TRBJ2-2, with 7 bases identical to TRBD1. Germline V gene data show CDR1 as SEHNR and CDR2 as FQNEAQ (reference sequence). The ends lost 3 bases at V and 6 bases at J; junction bases unmatched: 7. The length of the CDR3 is 15 residues. The CDR3 DNA reads as TGTGCCAGCAGCTTCGGACAGGCCGTACCCGGGGAGCTGTTTTTT. Its translation is CASSFGQAVPGELFF.

The chain employs TRBV27 and TRBJ1-6, with TRBD1 matching 9 bases. CDR1 is MNHEY and CDR2 is SMNVEV in the germline V gene (reference sequence). The V gene end was trimmed by 7 bases and the J gene end by 5 bases; junction bases not matched to a gene: 12. The CDR3 spans 17 residues. The chain's CDR3 is CASNLGQGRINNSPLHF. CDR3 in DNA: TGTGCCAGCAACCTCGGACAGGGGCGAATCAATAATTCACCCCTCCACTTT.

V and J are TRBV5-6 and TRBJ2-7; 9 bases match TRBD2. Germline CDR1 SGHDT, CDR2 YYEEEE. CDR3 length: 16 residues. V gave up 4 bases and J gave up 4 bases; unmatched junction bases: 12. This chain's CDR3 is CASSHLREGLPYEQYF. CDR3 DNA sequence: TGTGCCAGCAGCCATTTGCGGGAGGGCCTGCCTTACGAGCAGTACTTC.

In DNA, the CDR3 is TGTGCCAGCAGTGAAGCGCTTGCGCTGCCCGGGGAGCTGTTTTTT. Translated: CASSEALALPGELFF. V usage is TRBV2 and J usage is TRBJ2-2; unclear D gene. Deletions cut 0 bases from V and 6 bases from J, with 11 bases between. The CDR3 loop spans 15 amino acids. In germline, CDR1 is SNHLY, CDR2 FYNNEI.

The rearrangement links TRBV19 to TRBJ2-5; maybe TRBD2 (5 bases). V lost 3 bases to trimming and J lost 5 bases, with 16 bases between them. The CDR3 extends over 15 amino acids. In germline, CDR1 is LNHDA, CDR2 SQIVND (reference sequence). Here the CDR3 reads CASSMLPGNGETQYF. The DNA of the CDR3 is TGTGCCAGTAGTATGCTCCCGGGAAACGGGGAGACCCAGTACTTC.

V is TRBV11-2 and J is TRBJ2-1, with a weak D call TRBD2 (6 bases). Trimming cost V 2 bases and J 0 bases, with 17 bases left between them. CDR3 length: 18 amino acids. Germline loops: CDR1 SGHAT, CDR2 FQNNGV. The CDR3 sequence is CASSLHASASSSYNEQFF. The CDR3 DNA follows: TGTGCCAGCAGCTTACATGCTAGCGCATCGAGCTCCTACAATGAGCAGTTCTTC.

The chain has TRBV19 and TRBJ2-1, with a possible D match to TRBD2 (5 bases). Trimming left V 5 bases short and J 10 bases short, with 18 bases between. Germline lookup yields CDR1 LNHDA and CDR2 SQIVND (reference sequence). The CDR3 runs to 14 residues. As DNA, the CDR3 is TGTGCCAGTAGTGCCCAACCGGACTTCCCGGAGCAGTTCTTC. It yields the protein CASSAQPDFPEQFF.

This clone is a singleton in its sample. The V call is TRBV15, the J call TRBJ1-2, with TRBD1 matching 8 bases. The CDR3 totals 17 residues. With V trimmed by 0 bases and J by 7 bases, 13 bases remained unmatched. The germline V gene encodes CDR1 LNHNV and CDR2 YYDKDF (reference sequence). The CDR3 sequence is CATSRDFGTGGEGGYTF. For the CDR3, the DNA is TGTGCCACCAGCAGAGATTTTGGGACAGGAGGCGAAGGTGGCTACACCTTC.

This sequence joins TRBV4-2 and TRBJ2-1; 9 bases are a match to TRBD2. CDR3 length equals 16 residues. V trimming: 3 bases; J trimming: 8 bases; junction bases outside the gene matches: 11. Per germline, CDR1 LGHNA and CDR2 YNFKEQ. The CDR3 DNA sequence: TGTGCCAGCAGCCAGTACCCGGGACTAGCTGGAGATGAGCAGTTCTTC. It yields the protein CASSQYPGLAGDEQFF.

The chain uses TRBV7-6 and TRBJ2-3; 11 nucleotides match TRBD2. The CDR3 is 17 amino acids. V lost 3 bases to trimming and J lost 5 bases; unmatched junction nucleotides: 10. CDR1 is SGHVS and CDR2 is FNYEAQ in the germline V gene. CDR3 in DNA: TGTGCCAGCAGCTTTGATATAGCGGGAGGGCCGCAAGATACGCAGTATTTT. Translated, it gives CASSFDIAGGPQDTQYF.

The chain recombines TRBV5-6 with TRBJ1-2, with 7 bases identical to TRBD1. J lost 6 bases, V lost 4 bases, and 3 bases had no gene match. The CDR3 contains 12 residues. Germline V gives CDR1 SGHDT, CDR2 YYEEEE. This chain's CDR3 is CASSPGGHGYTF. CDR3 DNA: TGTGCCAGCAGCCCAGGGGGACATGGCTACACCTTC.

This chain uses TRBV7-9 with TRBJ2-1; 7 bases line up with TRBD1. Germline V CDR1 and CDR2: SEHNR, FQNEAQ (reference sequence). V lost 5 bases to trimming and J lost 6 bases; unmatched junction nucleotides: 7. The CDR3 extends over 14 amino acids. The CDR3 DNA reads TGTGCCAGCAGCCAAACAGGGGTTCGCAATGAGCAGTTCTTC. Amino acids: CASSQTGVRNEQFF. The full variable domain, completed using reference TRBV7-9 and TRBJ2-1, is DTGVSQNPRHKITKRGQNVTFRCDPISEHNRLYWYRQTLGQGPEFLTYFQNEAQLEKSRLLSDRFSAERPKGSFSTLEIQRTEQGDSAMYLCASSQTGVRNEQFFGPGTRLTVL.

This chain uses TRBV5-4 with TRBJ2-7; TRBD1 might be the D (5 bases). The CDR3 is 15 amino acids. V was clipped by 0 bases and J by 6 bases, with 16 bases between them. CDR1 and CDR2 from the germline V gene are SGHNT and YYREEE (reference sequence). DNA of the CDR3: TGTGCCAGCAGCTTGGAAGGTGGGGCGTTAAGCGAGCAGTACTTC. Translating gives CASSLEGGALSEQYF.

The chain employs TRBV10-2 and TRBJ2-7, with 7 bases aligning to TRBD1. The CDR3 is 15 amino acids. The germline gives CDR1 WSHSY, CDR2 SAAADI. V trimming: 0 bases; J trimming: 2 bases; junction bases outside the gene matches: 4. The CDR3 coding sequence is TGCGCCAGCAGTGAGTCTGCAGGGGGTACCTACGAGCAGTACTTC. This encodes CASSESAGGTYEQYF.

Turning to this clone: One junction end disagrees with the germline gene, perhaps due to a read error. The rearrangement uses TRBV7-9 and TRBJ2-7; D is undetermined. Per germline, CDR1 SEHNR and CDR2 FQNEAQ (reference sequence). The CDR3 sequence is 14 residues long. The CDR3 loop reads CSSSSDGRPYEQYF. For the CDR3, the DNA is TGTTCCAGCAGCTCTGACGGCAGGCCCTACGAGCAGTACTTC.

V gene TRBV12-5 combines with J gene TRBJ1-2; D is ambiguous. Germline V gene lookup returns CDR1 LGHNT and CDR2 FRNRAP. The V gene lost 7 bases and the J gene lost 2 bases, with 14 bases spanning the gap. This CDR3 comprises 14 residues. CDR3 sequence: CASARGQTNYGYTF. CDR3 sequence (DNA): TGTGCTAGTGCCCGGGGTCAAACCAACTATGGCTACACCTTC.

A note on this clone: One end of the junction does not line up with germline, which may come from a read error. This chain links TRBV19 with TRBJ2-5, with 8 bases matching TRBD1. Per germline, CDR1 LNHDA and CDR2 SQIVND (reference sequence). The CDR3 runs 15 residues. The CDR3 nucleotides read TGTGCCAGTAGTATAGTCCCACAGGGGGAAGACACCCAGTACTTC. It is translated as CASSIVPQGEDTQYF.

The DNA for the CDR3 is TGTGCCAGCAGTTTGGACAGGGGGCGAGGGCCCCAGCATTTT. Its translation is CASSLDRGRGPQHF. The genes are TRBV6-5 and TRBJ1-5; 11 bases fit TRBD1. CDR1 and CDR2 (germline): MNHEY, SVGAGI. This CDR3 region has 14 residues. V shed 4 bases and J 9 bases; nucleotides not matched to a gene: 5.

The chain's CDR3 is CASSLGGLARDTQYF. The CDR3 nucleotides are TGCGCCAGCAGCTTGGGAGGACTAGCTCGGGATACGCAGTATTTT. The chain uses TRBV5-1 and TRBJ2-3; 8 bases match TRBD2. The CDR3 runs 15 residues. After removal of 0 bases from V and 6 bases from J, the junction contained 6 bases not matched to a gene. Per germline, CDR1 SGHRS and CDR2 YFSETQ.

This chain joins TRBV5-4 and TRBJ1-2, with D possibly matching TRBD1 (5 bases). Per germline, CDR1 SGHNT and CDR2 YYREEE (reference sequence). The CDR3 contains 14 residues. V lost 3 bases and J lost 4, with 13 bases in between. DNA of the CDR3: TGTGCCAGCAGCTCCCCGACAGTGCCCTATGGCTACACCTTC. Protein sequence: CASSSPTVPYGYTF.

In DNA, the CDR3 is TGTGCCAGCAGCTTCTCCGGGACAGGGGGCAGTACTGAAGCTTTCTTT. Translating gives CASSFSGTGGSTEAFF. The chain links TRBV11-2 to TRBJ1-1, with 12 bases aligning to TRBD1. Germline CDR1 and CDR2: SGHAT and FQNNGV. The junction had 7 bases not matched to a gene; V was cut back by 3 bases and J by 5 bases. The CDR3 spans 16 residues.

Comments on this clone: One end of the junction does not line up with germline, which may come from a read error. The chain carries TRBV7-9 and TRBJ2-7, with D possibly matching TRBD2 (5 bases). The CDR3 is 13 amino acids. CDR1 and CDR2 (germline): SEHNR, FQNEAQ (reference sequence). CDR3 in DNA: TGTTCCAGCAGCGACCAACTAGATCACGAGCAGTACTTC. Its protein product is CSSSDQLDHEQYF.